This T cell receptor (beta chain) comes out of a study of STAT5B mutations in CD4+ large granular lymphocyte leukemia (dated 2022 in TCRdb). Regarding the complete study: Among healthy controls, the CDR3 'QG' motif was associated with a particular HLA allele. TCRbeta repertoires of CD4+ T-cell large granular lymphocyte leukemia patients were compared with those of healthy blood donors. Flow cytometry performed on FACSCanto II or FACSVerse showed that the purified fractions had more than 95% purity among lymphocytes.

As to this clone: Which antigen it targets is not known. Base qualities are not recorded, but no much larger clone differs from it by a single base.

Healthy controls were 37 blood donors whose buffy coats came from the Finnish Red Cross blood service. All TCR-sequenced material derived from peripheral blood: patient blood samples and healthy donor buffy coats. Peripheral blood mononuclear cells were isolated by Ficoll-Hypaque gradient centrifugation. Magnetic purification was used to isolate CD4+ cells from the buffy coats of the healthy controls. Genomic DNA was extracted with the Gentra Puregene Cell and Tissue kit and quantified on a Qubit 2.0 fluorometer. The immunoSEQ assay at survey resolution was used to sequence TCRbeta rearrangements from genomic DNA. The authors' pipeline ran thus. In the TCR sequencing data, the smallest productive clonotype frequency that could be detected was 2.59 x 10-5. Analyses included only productive TCRbeta rearrangements, meaning complete and in-frame sequences. The clonality of each sample was calculated as Simpson clonality in the immunoSEQ Analyzer version 3.0. Clones were grouped by frequency into very rare, small, medium, large (1-20%) or hyperexpanded (>20%) categories. OLGA 1.2.3 estimated generation probabilities, VDJtools produced V-gene circos plots, VDJdb was queried for specificities, and GLIPH identified CDR3 motifs. TCRdb retrieved this table from immuneACCESS and kept in-frame rearrangements only. Not all clones are present; in checked studies, unresolved V genes account for under half, and no reason is known for the remainder. From that table come the V and J calls and clone size; the DNA was used to work out D and trimming. Here the sample has 31,000 or so clones; roughly 80% occur a single time. The biggest ten clones account for under 2.5% of the sample.

What the research found in general, with its limitations: Each patient's main leukemic clonotypes were private, but roughly a quarter of these clonotypes showed up at low frequency in the non-leukemic repertoires of other patients. The data were not HLA-matched, and the relatively small sample size could explain the higher clonality seen in CD4+ compared with CD8+ T-LGLL. CD4-sorted patient repertoires appeared more clonal than healthy CD4+ repertoires, and this difference persisted after removing the putative leukemic clones.

Sequencing was performed on CD4+ T cells from blood buffy coats. This clonotype was sampled from a human donor in good health.

The nucleotide sequence is TGTGCCAGCAAAAAAACCGGGATGGTCGACACTGAAGCTTTCTTT. Its translation is CASKKTGMVDTEAFF. The chain uses TRBV6-6 and TRBJ1-1; the D gene cannot be resolved reliably. Its CDR3 holds 15 amino acids, cysteine through phenylalanine. The read is trimmed to its CDR3 DNA, 45 bases read in frame from base 1. Sequences MNHNY (CDR1) and SVGAGI (CDR2) are obtained from the germline V gene (reference sequence). V is cut by 7 bases and J by 3 bases, and the space between the germline ends is 18 bases.